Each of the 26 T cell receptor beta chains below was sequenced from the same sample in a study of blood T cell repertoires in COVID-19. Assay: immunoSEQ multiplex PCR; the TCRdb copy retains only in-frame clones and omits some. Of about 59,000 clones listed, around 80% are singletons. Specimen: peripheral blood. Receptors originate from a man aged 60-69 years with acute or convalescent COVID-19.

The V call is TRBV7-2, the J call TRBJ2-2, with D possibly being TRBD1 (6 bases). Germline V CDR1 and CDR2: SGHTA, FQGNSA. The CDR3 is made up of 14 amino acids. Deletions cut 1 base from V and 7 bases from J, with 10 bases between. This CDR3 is CASSLVDSFGELFF. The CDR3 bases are TGTGCCAGCAGCTTAGTGGACAGTTTCGGGGAGCTGTTTTTT.

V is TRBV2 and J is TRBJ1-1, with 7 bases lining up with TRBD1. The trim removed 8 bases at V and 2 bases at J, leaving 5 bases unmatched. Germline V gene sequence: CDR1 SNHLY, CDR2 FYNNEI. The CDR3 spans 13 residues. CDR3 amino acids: CASGGQFNTEAFF. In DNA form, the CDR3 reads TGTGCCAGCGGGGGACAGTTCAACACTGAAGCTTTCTTT.

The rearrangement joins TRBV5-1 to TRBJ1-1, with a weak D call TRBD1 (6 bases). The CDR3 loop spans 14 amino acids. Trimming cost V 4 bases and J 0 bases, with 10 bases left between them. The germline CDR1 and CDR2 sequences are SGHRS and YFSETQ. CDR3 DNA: TGCGCCAGCAGCGTGGACAGCCTGAACACTGAAGCTTTCTTT. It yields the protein CASSVDSLNTEAFF.

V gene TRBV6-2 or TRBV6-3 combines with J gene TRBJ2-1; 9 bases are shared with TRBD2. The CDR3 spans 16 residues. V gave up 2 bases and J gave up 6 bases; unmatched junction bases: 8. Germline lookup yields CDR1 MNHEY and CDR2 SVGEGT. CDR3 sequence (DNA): TGTGCCAGCAGTTACGTAGTGGGACTAGCAGTCAATGAGCAGTTCTTC. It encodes CASSYVVGLAVNEQFF.

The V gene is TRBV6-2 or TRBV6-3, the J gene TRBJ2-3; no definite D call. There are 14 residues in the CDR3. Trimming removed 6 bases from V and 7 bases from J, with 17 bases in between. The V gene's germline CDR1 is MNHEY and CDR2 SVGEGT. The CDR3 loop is CASSKLPPAYTQYF. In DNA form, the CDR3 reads TGTGCCAGCAGCAAACTACCCCCGGCCTATACGCAGTATTTT.

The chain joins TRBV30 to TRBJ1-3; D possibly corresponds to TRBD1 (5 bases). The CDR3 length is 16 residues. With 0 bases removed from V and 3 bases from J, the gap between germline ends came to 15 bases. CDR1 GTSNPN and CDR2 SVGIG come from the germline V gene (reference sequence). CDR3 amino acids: CAWSVHQGGNGNTIYF. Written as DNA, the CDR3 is TGTGCCTGGAGTGTACACCAGGGAGGGAATGGAAACACCATATATTTT.

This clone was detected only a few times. CDR3 residues: CASKLTGELFF. The CDR3 DNA reads as TGCGCCAGCAAACTCACCGGGGAGCTGTTTTTT. V gene TRBV5-1 combines with J gene TRBJ2-2; D is undetermined. V lost 6 bases and J 4 bases, leaving 4 bases between the germline ends. This CDR3 region has 11 residues. Germline-derived CDR1 and CDR2 are SGHRS and YFSETQ.

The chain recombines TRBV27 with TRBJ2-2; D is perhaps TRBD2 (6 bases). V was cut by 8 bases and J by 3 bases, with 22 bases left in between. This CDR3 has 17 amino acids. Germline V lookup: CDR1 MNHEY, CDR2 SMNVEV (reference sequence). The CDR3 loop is CASSLGRGTSDTGELFF. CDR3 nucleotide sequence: TGTGCCAGCTCACTCGGGCGCGGGACTTCGGACACCGGGGAGCTGTTTTTT.

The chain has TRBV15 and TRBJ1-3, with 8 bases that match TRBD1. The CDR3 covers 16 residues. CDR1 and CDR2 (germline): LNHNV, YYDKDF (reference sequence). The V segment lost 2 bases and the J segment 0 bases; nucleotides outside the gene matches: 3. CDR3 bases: TGTGCCACCAGCAGAAAAGGACAGGGCTCTGGAAACACCATATATTTT. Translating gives CATSRKGQGSGNTIYF.

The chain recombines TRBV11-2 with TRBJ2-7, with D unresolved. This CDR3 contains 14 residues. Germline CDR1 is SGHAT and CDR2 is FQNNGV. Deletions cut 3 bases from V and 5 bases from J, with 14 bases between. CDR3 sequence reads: CASSFLLDPNEQYF. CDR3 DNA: TGTGCCAGCAGCTTTCTCCTAGACCCGAACGAGCAGTACTTC.

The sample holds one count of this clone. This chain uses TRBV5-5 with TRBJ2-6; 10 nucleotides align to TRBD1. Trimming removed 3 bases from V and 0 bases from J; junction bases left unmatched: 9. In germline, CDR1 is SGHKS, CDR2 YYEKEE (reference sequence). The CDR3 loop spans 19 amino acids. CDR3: CASSSDTGTGVSGANVLTF. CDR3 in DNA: TGTGCCAGCAGCTCGGACACCGGGACAGGGGTCTCTGGGGCCAACGTCCTGACTTTC.

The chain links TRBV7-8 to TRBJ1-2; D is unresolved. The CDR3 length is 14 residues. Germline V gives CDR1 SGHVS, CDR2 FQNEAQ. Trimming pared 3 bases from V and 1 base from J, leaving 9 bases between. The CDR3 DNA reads TGTGCCAGCAGCTTTAACGGGGTTAACTATGGCTACACCTTC. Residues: CASSFNGVNYGYTF.

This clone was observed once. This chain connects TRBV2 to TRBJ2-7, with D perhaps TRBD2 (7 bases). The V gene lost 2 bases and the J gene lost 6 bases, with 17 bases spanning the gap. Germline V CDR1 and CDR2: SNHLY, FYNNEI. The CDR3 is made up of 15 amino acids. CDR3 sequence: CASSEQAFGGREQYF. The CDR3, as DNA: TGTGCCAGCAGTGAACAGGCGTTCGGGGGGCGCGAGCAGTACTTC.

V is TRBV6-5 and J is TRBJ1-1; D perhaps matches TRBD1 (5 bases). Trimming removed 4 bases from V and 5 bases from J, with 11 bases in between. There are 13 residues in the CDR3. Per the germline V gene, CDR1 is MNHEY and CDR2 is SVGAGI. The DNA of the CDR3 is TGTGCCAGCAGTTCCGCGGGGGAGACTGAAGCTTTCTTT. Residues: CASSSAGETEAFF.

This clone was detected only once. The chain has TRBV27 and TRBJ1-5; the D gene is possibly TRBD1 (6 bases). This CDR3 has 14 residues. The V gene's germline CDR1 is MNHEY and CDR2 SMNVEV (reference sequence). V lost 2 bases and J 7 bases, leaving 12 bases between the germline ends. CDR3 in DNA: TGTGCCAGCAGTTTAGTAGGGGGACAACAGCCCCAGCATTTT. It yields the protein CASSLVGGQQPQHF.

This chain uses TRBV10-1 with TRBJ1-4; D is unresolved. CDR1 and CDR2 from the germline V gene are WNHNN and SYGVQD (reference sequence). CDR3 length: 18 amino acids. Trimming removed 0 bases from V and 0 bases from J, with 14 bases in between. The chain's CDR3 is CASSESKWPFATNEKLFF. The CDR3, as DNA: TGCGCCAGCAGTGAGTCGAAATGGCCATTTGCAACTAATGAAAAACTGTTTTTT.

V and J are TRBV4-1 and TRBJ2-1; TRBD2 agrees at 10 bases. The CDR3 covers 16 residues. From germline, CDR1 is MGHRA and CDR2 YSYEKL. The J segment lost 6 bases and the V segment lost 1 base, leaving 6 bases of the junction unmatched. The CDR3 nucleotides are TGCGCCAGCAGCCAAGGTACTAGCGGGGCCTTCAATGAGCAGTTCTTC. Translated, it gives CASSQGTSGAFNEQFF.

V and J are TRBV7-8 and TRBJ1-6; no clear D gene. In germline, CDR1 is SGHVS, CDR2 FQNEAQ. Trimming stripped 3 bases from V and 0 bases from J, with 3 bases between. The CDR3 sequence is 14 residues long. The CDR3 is CASSLSSYNSPLHF. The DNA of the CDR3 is TGTGCCAGCAGCTTGAGCTCCTATAATTCACCCCTCCACTTT. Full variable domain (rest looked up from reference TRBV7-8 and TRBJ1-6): GAGVSQSPRYKVAKRGQDVALRCDPISGHVSLFWYQQALGQGPEFLTYFQNEAQLDKSGLPSDRFFAERPEGSVSTLKIQRTQQEDSAVYLCASSLSSYNSPLHFGNGTRLTVT.

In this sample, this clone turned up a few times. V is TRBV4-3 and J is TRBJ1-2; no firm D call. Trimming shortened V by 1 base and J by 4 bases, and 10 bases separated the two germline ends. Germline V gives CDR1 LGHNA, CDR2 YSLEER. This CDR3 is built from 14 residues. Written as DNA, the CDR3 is TGCGCCAGCAGCCAAGGGGTAGGGAGCTATGGCTACACCTTC. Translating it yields CASSQGVGSYGYTF.

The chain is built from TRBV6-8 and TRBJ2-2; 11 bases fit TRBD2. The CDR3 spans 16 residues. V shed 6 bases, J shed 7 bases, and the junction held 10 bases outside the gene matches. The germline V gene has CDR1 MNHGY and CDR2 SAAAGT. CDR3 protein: CASRDSSGRRNGELFF. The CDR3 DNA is TGTGCCAGCAGGGATTCTAGCGGGAGGCGGAACGGGGAGCTGTTTTTT.

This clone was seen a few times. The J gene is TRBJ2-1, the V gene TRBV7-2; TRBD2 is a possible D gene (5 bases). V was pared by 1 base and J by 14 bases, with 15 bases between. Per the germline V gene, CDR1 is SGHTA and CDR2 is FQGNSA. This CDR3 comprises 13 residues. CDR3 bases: TGTGCCAGCAGCTTAGAGGGAGAAGCGGCGAAGTTCTTC. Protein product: CASSLEGEAAKFF.

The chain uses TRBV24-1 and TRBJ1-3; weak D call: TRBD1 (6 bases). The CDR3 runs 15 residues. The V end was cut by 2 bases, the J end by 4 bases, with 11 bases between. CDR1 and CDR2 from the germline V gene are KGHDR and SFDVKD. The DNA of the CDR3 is TGTGCCACCAGTGATTCCAGGGGTGTCGGAAACACCATATATTTT. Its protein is CATSDSRGVGNTIYF.

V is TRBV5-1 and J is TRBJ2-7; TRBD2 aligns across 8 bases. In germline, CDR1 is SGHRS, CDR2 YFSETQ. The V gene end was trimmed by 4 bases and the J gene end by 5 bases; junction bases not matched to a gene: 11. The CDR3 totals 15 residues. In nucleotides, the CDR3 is TGCGCCAGCAGCACCCCCGGGACTAGGACCCACGAGCAGTACTTC. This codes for CASSTPGTRTHEQYF.

The CDR3 DNA sequence: TGTGCCAGCAGTTACTTAGCGGGAGGGGGTACGCAGTATTTT. Its protein product is CASSYLAGGGTQYF. The V gene is TRBV28, the J gene TRBJ2-3; the match to TRBD2 covers 11 bases. Trimming took 4 bases from V and 8 from J; bases not matched to a gene: 5. The germline V gene has CDR1 MDHEN and CDR2 SYDVKM. This CDR3 is built from 14 residues.

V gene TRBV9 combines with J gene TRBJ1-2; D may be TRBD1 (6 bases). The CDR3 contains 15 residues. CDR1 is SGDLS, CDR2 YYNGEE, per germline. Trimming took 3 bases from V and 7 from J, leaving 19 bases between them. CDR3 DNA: TGTGCCAGCAGCGCGAGACAGGTCACTGCCTTTGGCTACACCTTC. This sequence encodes CASSARQVTAFGYTF.

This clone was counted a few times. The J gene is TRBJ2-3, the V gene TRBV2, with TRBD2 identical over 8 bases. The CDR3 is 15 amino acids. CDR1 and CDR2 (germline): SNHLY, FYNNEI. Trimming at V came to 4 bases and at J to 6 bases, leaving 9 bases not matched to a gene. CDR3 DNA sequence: TGTGCCAGCAGTGCGGGGGGGCTGGCTGGGGATACGCAGTATTTT. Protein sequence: CASSAGGLAGDTQYF. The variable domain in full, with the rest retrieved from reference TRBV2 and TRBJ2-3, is EPEVTQTPSHQVTQMGQEVILRCVPISNHLYFYWYRQILGQKVEFLVSFYNNEISEKSEIFDDQFSVERPDGSNFTLKIRSTKLEDSAMYFCASSAGGLAGDTQYFGPGTRLTVL.